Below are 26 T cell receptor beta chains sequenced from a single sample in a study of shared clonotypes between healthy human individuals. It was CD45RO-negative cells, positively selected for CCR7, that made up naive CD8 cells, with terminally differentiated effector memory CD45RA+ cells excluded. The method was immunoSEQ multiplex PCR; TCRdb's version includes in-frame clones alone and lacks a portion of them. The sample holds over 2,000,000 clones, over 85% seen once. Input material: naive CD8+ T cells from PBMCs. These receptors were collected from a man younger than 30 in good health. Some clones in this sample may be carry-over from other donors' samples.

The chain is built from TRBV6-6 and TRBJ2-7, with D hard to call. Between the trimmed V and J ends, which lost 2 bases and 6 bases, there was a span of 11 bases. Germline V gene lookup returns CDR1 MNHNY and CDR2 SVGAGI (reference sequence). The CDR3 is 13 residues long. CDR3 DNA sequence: TGTGCCAGCAGTTACAATGCTGTAACCGAGCAGTACTTC. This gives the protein CASSYNAVTEQYF.

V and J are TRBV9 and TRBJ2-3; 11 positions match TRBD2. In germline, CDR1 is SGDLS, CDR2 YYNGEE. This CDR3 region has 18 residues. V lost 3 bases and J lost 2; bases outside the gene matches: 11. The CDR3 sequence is CASSDSRGLADLTDTQYF. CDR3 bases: TGTGCCAGCAGCGATTCACGGGGACTAGCGGATCTCACAGATACGCAGTATTTT.

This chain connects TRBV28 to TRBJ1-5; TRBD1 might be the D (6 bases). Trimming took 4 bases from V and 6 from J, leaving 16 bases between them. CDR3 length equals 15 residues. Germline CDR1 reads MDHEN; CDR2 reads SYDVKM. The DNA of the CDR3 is TGTGCCAGCAGTTCCCGCGGCGGAGGGGGTCAGCCCCAGCATTTT. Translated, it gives CASSSRGGGGQPQHF.

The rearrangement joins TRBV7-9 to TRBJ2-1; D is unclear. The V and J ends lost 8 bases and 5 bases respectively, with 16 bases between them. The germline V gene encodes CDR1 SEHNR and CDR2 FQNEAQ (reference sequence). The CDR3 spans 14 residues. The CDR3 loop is CASLSSGEDNEQFF. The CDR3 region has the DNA TGTGCCAGCTTATCCTCGGGCGAAGACAATGAGCAGTTCTTC.

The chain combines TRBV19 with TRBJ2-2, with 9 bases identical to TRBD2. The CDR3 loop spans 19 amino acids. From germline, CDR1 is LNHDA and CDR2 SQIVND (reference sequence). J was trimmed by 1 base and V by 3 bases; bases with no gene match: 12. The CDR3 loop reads CASSINGGHSGRNTGELFF. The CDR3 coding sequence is TGTGCCAGTAGTATCAATGGGGGACATAGCGGGAGGAACACCGGGGAGCTGTTTTTT.

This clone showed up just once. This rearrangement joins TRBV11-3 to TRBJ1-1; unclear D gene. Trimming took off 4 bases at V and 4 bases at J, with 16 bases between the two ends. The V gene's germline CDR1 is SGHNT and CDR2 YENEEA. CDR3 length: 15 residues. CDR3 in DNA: TGTGCCAGCAGCTCCACCACGGCCCGAAGCACTGAAGCTTTCTTT. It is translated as CASSSTTARSTEAFF.

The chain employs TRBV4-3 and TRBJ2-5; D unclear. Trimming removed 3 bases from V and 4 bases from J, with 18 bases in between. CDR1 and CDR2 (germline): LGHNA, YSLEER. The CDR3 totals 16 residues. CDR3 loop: CASSHTSKALLETQYF. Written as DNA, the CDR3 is TGCGCCAGCAGCCACACTTCAAAGGCCCTACTAGAGACCCAGTACTTC.

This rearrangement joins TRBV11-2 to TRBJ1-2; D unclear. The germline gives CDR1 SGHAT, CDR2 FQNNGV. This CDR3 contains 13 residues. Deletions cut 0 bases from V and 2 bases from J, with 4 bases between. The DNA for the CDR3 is TGTGCCAGCAGCTTAGAGAACAACTATGGCTACACCTTC. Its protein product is CASSLENNYGYTF.

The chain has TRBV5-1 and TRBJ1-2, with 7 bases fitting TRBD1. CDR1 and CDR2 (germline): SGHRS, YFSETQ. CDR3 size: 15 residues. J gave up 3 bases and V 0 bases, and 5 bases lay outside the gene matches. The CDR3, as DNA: TGCGCCAGCAGCTTGGCCGGGACAGACTACTATGGCTACACCTTC. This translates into CASSLAGTDYYGYTF.

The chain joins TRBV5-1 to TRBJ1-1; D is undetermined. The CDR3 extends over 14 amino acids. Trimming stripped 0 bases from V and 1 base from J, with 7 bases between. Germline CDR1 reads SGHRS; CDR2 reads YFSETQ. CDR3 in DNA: TGCGCCAGCAGCTTGGGACATGAGAACACTGAAGCTTTCTTT. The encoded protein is CASSLGHENTEAFF.

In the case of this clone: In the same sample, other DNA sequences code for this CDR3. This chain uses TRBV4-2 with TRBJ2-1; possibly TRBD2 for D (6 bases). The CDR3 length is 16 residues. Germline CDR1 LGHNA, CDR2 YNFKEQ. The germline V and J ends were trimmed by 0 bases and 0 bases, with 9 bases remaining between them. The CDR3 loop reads CASSQDGGSSYNEQFF. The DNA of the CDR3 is TGTGCCAGCAGCCAAGATGGAGGGAGCTCCTACAATGAGCAGTTCTTC.

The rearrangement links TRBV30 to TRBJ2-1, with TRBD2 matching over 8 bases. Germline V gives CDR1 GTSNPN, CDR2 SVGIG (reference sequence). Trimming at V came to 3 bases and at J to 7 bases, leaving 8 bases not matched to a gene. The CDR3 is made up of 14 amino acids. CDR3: CAWSLAGWGNEQFF. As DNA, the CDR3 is TGTGCCTGGAGCCTAGCGGGTTGGGGGAATGAGCAGTTCTTC.

Written as DNA, the CDR3 is TGTGCCAGCAGCCGACCTCGAGGGCAGAAAGAGACCCAGTACTTC. Protein: CASSRPRGQKETQYF. The chain couples TRBV7-9 to TRBJ2-5; TRBD2 is a possible D gene (5 bases). Germline V CDR1 and CDR2: SEHNR, FQNEAQ (reference sequence). V lost 5 bases and J lost 3, with 16 bases in between. The CDR3 covers 15 residues.

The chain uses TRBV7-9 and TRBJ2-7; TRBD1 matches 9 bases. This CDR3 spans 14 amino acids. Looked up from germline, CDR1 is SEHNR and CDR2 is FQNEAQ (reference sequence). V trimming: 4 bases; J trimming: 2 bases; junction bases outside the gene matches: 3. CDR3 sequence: CASSWTGDPYEQYF. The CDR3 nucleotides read TGTGCCAGCAGCTGGACAGGGGATCCCTACGAGCAGTACTTC.

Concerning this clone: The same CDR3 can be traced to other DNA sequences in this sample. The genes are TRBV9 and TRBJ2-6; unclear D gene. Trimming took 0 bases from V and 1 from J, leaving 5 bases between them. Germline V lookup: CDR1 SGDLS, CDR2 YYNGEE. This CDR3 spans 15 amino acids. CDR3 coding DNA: TGTGCCAGCAGCGTAGTTGGGTCTGGGGCCAACGTCCTGACTTTC. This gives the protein CASSVVGSGANVLTF.

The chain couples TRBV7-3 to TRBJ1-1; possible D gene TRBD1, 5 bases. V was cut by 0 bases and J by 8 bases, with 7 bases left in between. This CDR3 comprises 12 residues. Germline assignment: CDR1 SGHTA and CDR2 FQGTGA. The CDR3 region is CASSLTGGEAFF. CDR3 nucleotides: TGTGCCAGCAGCTTAACGGGGGGAGAAGCTTTCTTT.

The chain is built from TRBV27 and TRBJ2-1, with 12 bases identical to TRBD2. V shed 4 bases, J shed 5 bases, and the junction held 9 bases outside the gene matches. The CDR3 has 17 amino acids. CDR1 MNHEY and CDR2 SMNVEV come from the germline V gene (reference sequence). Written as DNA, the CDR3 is TGTGCCAGCAGTTCGGACGGACTAGCGGGGTTCGACAATGAGCAGTTCTTC. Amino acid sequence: CASSSDGLAGFDNEQFF.

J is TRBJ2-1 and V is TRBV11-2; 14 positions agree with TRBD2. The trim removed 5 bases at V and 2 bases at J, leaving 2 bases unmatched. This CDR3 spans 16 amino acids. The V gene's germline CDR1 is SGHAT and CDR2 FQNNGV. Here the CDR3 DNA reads TGTGCCAGCAGCGCGACTAGCGGGAGGGCCTACAATGAGCAGTTCTTC. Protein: CASSATSGRAYNEQFF.

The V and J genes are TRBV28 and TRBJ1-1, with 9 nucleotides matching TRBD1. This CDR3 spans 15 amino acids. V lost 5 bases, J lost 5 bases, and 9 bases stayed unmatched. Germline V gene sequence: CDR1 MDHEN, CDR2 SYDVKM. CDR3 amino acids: CASSLTQGAKTEAFF. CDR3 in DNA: TGTGCCAGCAGTCTAACACAGGGGGCCAAGACTGAAGCTTTCTTT.

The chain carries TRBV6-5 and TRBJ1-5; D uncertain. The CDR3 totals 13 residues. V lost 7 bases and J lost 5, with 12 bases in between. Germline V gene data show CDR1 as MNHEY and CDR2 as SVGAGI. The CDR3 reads CASTELTYQPQHF. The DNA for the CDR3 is TGTGCCAGCACCGAGCTTACTTATCAGCCCCAGCATTTT.

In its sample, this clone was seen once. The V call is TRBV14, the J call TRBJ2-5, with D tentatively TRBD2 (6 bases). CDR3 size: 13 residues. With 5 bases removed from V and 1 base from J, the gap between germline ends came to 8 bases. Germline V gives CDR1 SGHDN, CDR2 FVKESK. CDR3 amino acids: CASSFGGQETQYF. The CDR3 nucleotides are TGTGCCAGCAGCTTCGGGGGCCAAGAGACCCAGTACTTC.

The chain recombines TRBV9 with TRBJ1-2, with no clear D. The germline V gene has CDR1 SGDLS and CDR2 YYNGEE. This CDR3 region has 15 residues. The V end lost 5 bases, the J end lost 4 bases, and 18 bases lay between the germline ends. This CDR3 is CASSGLARAGYGYTF. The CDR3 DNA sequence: TGTGCCAGCAGTGGTCTGGCCCGCGCGGGCTATGGCTACACCTTC.

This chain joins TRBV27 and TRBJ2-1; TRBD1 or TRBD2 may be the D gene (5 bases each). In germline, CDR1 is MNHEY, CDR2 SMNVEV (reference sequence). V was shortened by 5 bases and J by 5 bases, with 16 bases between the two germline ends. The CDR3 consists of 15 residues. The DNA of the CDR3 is TGTGCCAGCAGTCTCCGGGACGAATGGGACAATGAGCAGTTCTTC. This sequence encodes CASSLRDEWDNEQFF.

The CDR3 nucleotides are TGTGCCATCAGTGAGTCTCTGGTCAATCAGCCCCAGCATTTT. The encoded protein is CAISESLVNQPQHF. The chain employs TRBV10-3 and TRBJ1-5, with unresolved D. V was cut by 0 bases and J by 3 bases, with 6 bases left in between. CDR3 length equals 14 residues. Germline V gives CDR1 ENHRY, CDR2 SYGVKD.

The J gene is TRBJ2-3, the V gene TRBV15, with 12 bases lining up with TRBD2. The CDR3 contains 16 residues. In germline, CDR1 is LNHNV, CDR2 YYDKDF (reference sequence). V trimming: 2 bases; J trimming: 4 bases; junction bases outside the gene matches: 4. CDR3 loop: CATSRTTSGRADTQYF. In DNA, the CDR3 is TGTGCCACCAGCAGAACGACTAGCGGGAGAGCAGATACGCAGTATTTT. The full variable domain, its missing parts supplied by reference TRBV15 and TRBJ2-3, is DAMVIQNPRYQVTQFGKPVTLSCSQTLNHNVMYWYQQKSSQAPKLLFHYYDKDFNNEADTPDNFQSRRPNTSFCFLDIRSPGLGDTAMYLCATSRTTSGRADTQYFGPGTRLTVL.

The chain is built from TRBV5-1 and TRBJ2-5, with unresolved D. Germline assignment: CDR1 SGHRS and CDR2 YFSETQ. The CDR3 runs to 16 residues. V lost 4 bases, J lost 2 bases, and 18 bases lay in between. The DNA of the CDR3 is TGCGCCAGCAGCCCCGAGATGGCGGCGGCTCAAGAGACCCAGTACTTC. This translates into CASSPEMAAAQETQYF.